The entry below describes one T cell receptor beta chain. What it recognizes is unknown. The limits of the CDR3 on the DNA are not certain, so only TCRdb's listed CDR3 is given. The data stem from a study of CD8+CD57+ T cells in acquired aplastic anemia. Across the study: Average DNA yield from sorted CD4+ and CD8+ cells was around 3 ug.

Study-level points and caveats: Patients did not significantly differ from controls in CD8+ Simpson's diversity. A set of twenty-nine CD8+ CDR3 sequences was shared between patients and controls, and these sequences appeared highly expressed in patients.

It was patients with CD8+CD57+ cell expansion by flow cytometry who were chosen for sequencing. Everyone among the patients had severe acquired aplastic anemia. The use of genomic DNA as template underpinned the TCR beta VDJ and CDR3 profiling. TCRdb reprocessed the reads via MiXCR and lists one record per CDR3 protein. The sample has 75,000 to 100,000 distinct CDR3 sequences; 55% to 80% are singletons. The length of the CDR3 is 20 amino acids, counting both ends. The chain has TRBV12-3 or TRBV12-4 and TRBJ1-2. The receptor comes from a human donor with aplastic anemia. Sequenced material: sorted CD4+, CD8+, or CD8+CD57+ T cells (not recorded which) from PBMCs. Here the CDR3 reads CASRPYGYTFGSGNTEGYTF.